The 12 T cell receptor beta chains given below trace back to one sample, sequenced in a study of control samples from healthy donors and cancer patients. Here immunoSEQ multiplex PCR was the method, and the copy in TCRdb shows in-frame clones only, minus some. The sample includes approximately 99,000 clones, approximately 82% of them seen just once. Sequenced input: blood. These receptors all come from a young man in good health.

The rearrangement uses TRBV2 and TRBJ2-2; D assignment may be TRBD1 or TRBD2 (5 bases each). The CDR3 spans 14 residues. Germline lookup yields CDR1 SNHLY and CDR2 FYNNEI. Trimming removed 4 bases at V and 5 bases at J, with 11 bases between. The CDR3 DNA is TGTGCCAGCAGTGTGGGGGACCCGACCGGGGAGCTGTTTTTT. Translation gives CASSVGDPTGELFF.

This chain links TRBV19 with TRBJ2-5; D is possibly TRBD1 or TRBD2 (5 bases each). The germline V gene has CDR1 LNHDA and CDR2 SQIVND (reference sequence). The CDR3 is 14 amino acids. Trimming removed 7 bases from V and 5 bases from J, with 17 bases in between. In DNA form, the CDR3 reads TGTGCCAGTAAGAATCTTCGGGGCCCCGAGACCCAGTACTTC. Amino acids: CASKNLRGPETQYF.

The V call is TRBV6-2 or TRBV6-3, the J call TRBJ1-1; D ambiguous. The CDR3 consists of 11 residues. CDR1 is MNHEY and CDR2 is SVGEGT in the germline V gene. Trimming shortened V by 2 bases and J by 8 bases, and 6 bases separated the two germline ends. The CDR3 loop reads CASSYRAEAFF. The CDR3 DNA sequence: TGTGCCAGCAGTTACCGGGCCGAAGCTTTCTTT.

The chain combines TRBV28 with TRBJ2-7; no clear D. CDR3 size: 13 residues. The V end lost 6 bases, the J end lost 6 bases, and 15 bases lay between the germline ends. Germline V gene lookup returns CDR1 MDHEN and CDR2 SYDVKM. As DNA, the CDR3 is TGTGCCAGCAGGGTGATTGGGGTAGGCGAGCAGTACTTC. This codes for CASRVIGVGEQYF.

A few counts support this clone. This CDR3 is also generated by other DNA sequences in the sample. The chain uses TRBV7-9 and TRBJ1-1; the D is unclear. This CDR3 comprises 12 residues. Between the trimmed V and J ends, which lost 2 bases and 4 bases, there was a span of 5 bases. From germline, CDR1 is SEHNR and CDR2 FQNEAQ (reference sequence). The CDR3 DNA reads as TGTGCCAGCAGCTTATCCGGCACTGAAGCTTTCTTT. It encodes CASSLSGTEAFF.

This chain joins TRBV3-1 (or the pseudogene TRBV3-2) and TRBJ1-4; D gene unclear. V was shortened by 0 bases and J by 2 bases, with 13 bases between the two germline ends. The length of the CDR3 is 17 residues. Germline assignment: CDR1 LGHDT and CDR2 YNNKEL (reference sequence). CDR3: CASSQDPGRATNEKLFF. In DNA form, the CDR3 reads TGTGCCAGCAGCCAAGATCCGGGTAGGGCGACTAATGAAAAACTGTTTTTT.

The V and J genes are TRBV10-3 and TRBJ2-7; D gene unclear. Germline CDR1 ENHRY, CDR2 SYGVKD. This CDR3 has 14 amino acids. Trimming removed 6 bases from V and 1 base from J, with 13 bases in between. This CDR3 is CAIRAAASSYEQYF. CDR3 sequence (DNA): TGTGCCATCAGGGCGGCGGCTTCATCCTACGAGCAGTACTTC.

This clone was picked up one time. This sequence joins TRBV13 and TRBJ1-4; 7 bases fit TRBD1. Trimming at V came to 5 bases and at J to 4 bases, leaving 7 bases not matched to a gene. Germline V gene lookup returns CDR1 PRHDT and CDR2 FYEKMQ (reference sequence). The length of the CDR3 is 15 residues. The CDR3 loop is CASSVRDSFNEKLFF. The CDR3 DNA follows: TGTGCCAGCAGCGTCCGGGACAGCTTTAATGAAAAACTGTTTTTT.

The chain carries TRBV7-9 and TRBJ2-3, with 9 bases identical to TRBD2. The CDR3 consists of 15 residues. CDR1 is SEHNR and CDR2 is FQNEAQ in the germline V gene (reference sequence). The chain's CDR3 is CAWGLAGTRTDTQYF. In DNA, the CDR3 is TGTGCTTGGGGGCTAGCGGGGACCCGCACAGATACGCAGTATTTT.

V gene TRBV5-1 combines with J gene TRBJ2-5; D remains ambiguous. CDR1 and CDR2 from the germline V gene are SGHRS and YFSETQ. Trimming shortened V by 7 bases and J by 7 bases, and 11 bases separated the two germline ends. The CDR3 runs to 11 residues. The DNA for the CDR3 is TGCGCCAGCCGTTCTTTTGGGACCCAGTACTTC. Translation: CASRSFGTQYF.

With regard to this clone: Additional DNA sequences in this sample encode the identical CDR3. The V and J genes are TRBV10-3 and TRBJ2-7; 8 bases are a match to TRBD1. Germline-derived CDR1 and CDR2 are ENHRY and SYGVKD. V lost 4 bases and J lost 1; bases outside the gene matches: 3. This CDR3 has 14 residues. CDR3 residues: CAISGTGFSYEQYF. CDR3 nucleotide sequence: TGTGCCATCAGTGGGACAGGGTTTTCCTACGAGCAGTACTTC.

In this sample, this clone turned up a few times. V and J are TRBV4-2 and TRBJ2-3; D is undetermined. The CDR3 is made up of 15 amino acids. Trimming removed 6 bases from V and 0 bases from J, with 13 bases in between. Germline loops: CDR1 LGHNA, CDR2 YNFKEQ. CDR3: CASSPLGASTDTQYF. The CDR3 region has the DNA TGTGCCAGCAGTCCCCTAGGCGCTAGCACAGATACGCAGTATTTT.